Below are 21 T cell receptor beta chains sequenced from a single sample in a study of blood T cell repertoires in COVID-19. TCRdb keeps only in-frame clones here, not all; method: immunoSEQ multiplex PCR. The sample holds fewer than 350,000 clones, around 88% seen once. Source material: peripheral blood. The origin of the receptors is a woman in her seventies with COVID-19, enrolled during active disease.

The chain combines TRBV6-4 with TRBJ1-4; 7 nucleotides match TRBD1. V shed 5 bases and J 8 bases; nucleotides not matched to a gene: 5. Germline V gives CDR1 MRHNA, CDR2 SNTAGT. This CDR3 contains 13 residues. The CDR3 loop is CASSWGQKEKLFF. The CDR3 DNA is TGTGCCAGCAGTTGGGGACAGAAGGAAAAACTGTTTTTT.

The J gene is TRBJ2-1, the V gene TRBV6-4; a possible D gene is TRBD2 (6 bases). Germline V CDR1 and CDR2: MRHNA, SNTAGT. Trimming took 0 bases from V and 15 from J, leaving 15 bases between them. The CDR3 runs 13 residues. CDR3 loop: CASSDSGRAGWFF. The DNA for the CDR3 is TGTGCCAGCAGTGACTCGGGACGGGCGGGGTGGTTCTTC.

The chain combines TRBV21-1 with TRBJ2-1; the table assigns TRBD2, which was not confirmed against the DNA. TRBV21-1 is termed a pseudogene. The CDR3 consists of 20 residues. CDR3 nucleotide sequence: TGTGCCAGCAGCTTGGGTGGAATAGCGGGGGGCCGCCCCAACTACAATGAGCAGTTCTTC. It yields the protein CASSLGGIAGGRPNYNEQFF.

The chain employs TRBV3-1 (or the pseudogene TRBV3-2) and TRBJ1-2; D gene unclear. CDR3 length: 14 residues. Germline V lookup: CDR1 LGHDT, CDR2 YNNKEL (reference sequence). V dropped 2 bases and J dropped 1 base, with 8 bases sitting between them. DNA of the CDR3: TGTGCCAGCAGCCAAAGGGAGTTTAACTATGGCTACACCTTC. This codes for CASSQREFNYGYTF.

V gene TRBV6-5 combines with J gene TRBJ2-1; D gene uncertain. The CDR3 has 15 amino acids. The germline gives CDR1 MNHEY, CDR2 SVGAGI. V was clipped by 6 bases and J by 0 bases, with 12 bases between them. In DNA, the CDR3 is TGTGCCAGCAGGCGTACCCAGGTCTCCTACAATGAGCAGTTCTTC. This translates into CASRRTQVSYNEQFF.

This clone was detected only once. The DNA of the CDR3 is TGTGCCAGCAGTGAATCCTCCCTGTTAAACTATGGCTACACCTTC. It codes for CASSESSLLNYGYTF. The chain joins TRBV2 to TRBJ1-2; D gene uncertain. The CDR3 runs to 15 residues. V shed 2 bases and J shed 2 bases, with 12 bases lying between them. Germline CDR1 SNHLY, CDR2 FYNNEI.

Here the CDR3 DNA reads TGCAGCGTTGGGGTACAGGGAAACACTGAAGCTTTCTTT. It yields the protein CSVGVQGNTEAFF. The chain uses TRBV29-1 and TRBJ1-1, with a tentative D call TRBD1 (6 bases). The CDR3 is 13 amino acids. Between the trimmed V and J ends, which lost 4 bases and 2 bases, there was a span of 11 bases. Germline V gene data show CDR1 as SQVTM and CDR2 as ANQGSEA. Using reference TRBV29-1 and TRBJ1-1 for the parts outside the CDR3, the full variable domain is SAVISQKPSRDICQRGTSLTIQCQVDSQVTMMFWYRQQPGQSLTLIATANQGSEATYESGFVIDKFPISRPNLTFSTLTVSNMSPEDSSIYLCSVGVQGNTEAFFGQGTRLTVV.

This chain joins TRBV7-2 and TRBJ1-1; tentative D call: TRBD1 (5 bases). This CDR3 has 14 residues. V lost 3 bases, J lost 1 base, and 9 bases lay in between. CDR1 is SGHTA and CDR2 is FQGNSA in the germline V gene. The CDR3 region is CASSLEGRNTEAFF. CDR3 coding DNA: TGTGCCAGCAGCTTGGAGGGGAGGAACACTGAAGCTTTCTTT. Full variable domain (outside the CDR3, taken from reference TRBV7-2 and TRBJ1-1): GAGVSQSPSNKVTEKGKDVELRCDPISGHTALYWYRQSLGQGLEFLIYFQGNSAPDKSGLPSDRFSAERTGGSVSTLTIQRTQQEDSAVYLCASSLEGRNTEAFFGQGTRLTVV.

The chain has TRBV5-1 and TRBJ1-1; D might be TRBD1 (6 bases). The germline V and J ends were trimmed by 6 bases and 5 bases, with 20 bases remaining between them. Germline CDR1 SGHRS, CDR2 YFSETQ. The CDR3 length is 15 residues. The CDR3 region is CASTLVTGGLTEAFF. The CDR3, as DNA: TGCGCCAGCACCCTAGTGACAGGAGGTCTGACTGAAGCTTTCTTT.

This clone has a single count. The chain combines TRBV7-2 with TRBJ2-7; 8 bases map to TRBD2. This CDR3 comprises 15 residues. Trimming took 0 bases from V and 2 from J; bases not matched to a gene: 3. Germline assignment: CDR1 SGHTA and CDR2 FQGNSA. The CDR3 DNA reads as TGTGCCAGCAGCTTAGCGTTAGCGGGGCCCTACGAGCAGTACTTC. It specifies CASSLALAGPYEQYF.

J is TRBJ2-5 and V is TRBV21-1; TRBD2 reflects the table's D call only, with no check against the DNA. TRBV21-1 is annotated as a pseudogene. The CDR3 is made up of 15 amino acids. In DNA form, the CDR3 reads TGTGCCAGCAGCAAAGGGGGGGGCGGCACTTGGACCCAGTACTTC. Amino acid sequence: CASSKGGGGTWTQYF.

In its sample, this clone was seen once. The gene calls are TRBV30 and TRBJ1-2; D remains ambiguous. Trimming pared 1 base from V and 5 bases from J, leaving 8 bases between. The CDR3 totals 12 residues. Germline V gives CDR1 GTSNPN, CDR2 SVGIG (reference sequence). The CDR3: CAWSGTGYGYTF. The DNA for the CDR3 is TGTGCCTGGAGTGGGACGGGATATGGCTACACCTTC.

The chain joins TRBV6-5 to TRBJ2-7; D call uncertain. CDR1 is MNHEY, CDR2 SVGAGI, per germline. The V gene lost 2 bases and the J gene lost 6 bases, with 11 bases spanning the gap. This CDR3 has 13 amino acids. CDR3 loop: CASSYRPSSEQYF. The CDR3 coding sequence is TGTGCCAGCAGTTACCGACCTAGTTCCGAGCAGTACTTC.

This chain uses TRBV18 with TRBJ1-5; 7 bases map to TRBD1. CDR1 and CDR2 from the germline V gene are KGHSH and LQKENI. The J segment lost 5 bases and the V segment lost 10 bases, leaving 17 bases of the junction unmatched. The CDR3 is made up of 16 amino acids. The CDR3 coding sequence is TGTGCCACCCGACACGTTGGGGACAGCTTGGATCAGCCCCAGCATTTT. Translated: CATRHVGDSLDQPQHF.

The rearrangement uses TRBV2 and TRBJ2-5; a possible D gene is TRBD2 (5 bases). Germline values: CDR1 SNHLY, CDR2 FYNNEI. The CDR3 sequence is 13 residues long. V lost 6 bases and J lost 5, with 13 bases in between. The DNA of the CDR3 is TGTGCCAGCAGCCGACTCCCGGGGGAGACCCAGTACTTC. It yields the protein CASSRLPGETQYF.

The chain couples TRBV27 to TRBJ1-1, with 8 bases identical to TRBD1. V shed 6 bases and J 0 bases; nucleotides not matched to a gene: 6. Germline V gene lookup returns CDR1 MNHEY and CDR2 SMNVEV (reference sequence). The CDR3 contains 15 residues. CDR3 sequence (DNA): TGTGCCAGCAGCCGACCAGGGGGCGTGAACACTGAAGCTTTCTTT. Its protein product is CASSRPGGVNTEAFF.

V is TRBV28 and J is TRBJ1-2, with 9 bases matching TRBD1. The V and J ends lost 3 bases and 4 bases, in that order; junction bases with no gene match: 6. Germline-derived CDR1 and CDR2 are MDHEN and SYDVKM. The CDR3 sequence is 15 residues long. CDR3 region: CASSLTGGGGYGYTF. CDR3 in DNA: TGTGCCAGCAGTTTGACAGGGGGAGGAGGCTATGGCTACACCTTC.

The V call is TRBV3-1 (or the pseudogene TRBV3-2), the J call TRBJ1-2; D perhaps matches TRBD1 (6 bases). The CDR3 loop spans 13 amino acids. With 3 bases removed from V and 4 bases from J, the gap between germline ends came to 9 bases. Germline CDR1 and CDR2: LGHDT and YNNKEL (reference sequence). CDR3 nucleotide sequence: TGTGCCAGCAGCCAGGGGGCCCTCTATGGCTACACCTTC. As protein: CASSQGALYGYTF.

The CDR3 here is CASRSGIAGNTIYF. CDR3 bases: TGTGCCAGCCGCTCAGGGATCGCTGGAAACACCATATATTTT. The chain has TRBV18 and TRBJ1-3; tentative D call: TRBD1 (5 bases). This CDR3 has 14 residues. CDR1 is KGHSH, CDR2 LQKENI, per germline. Trimming stripped 8 bases from V and 2 bases from J, with 13 bases between.

The rearrangement joins TRBV5-4 to TRBJ1-2; D not resolved. The germline CDR1 and CDR2 sequences are SGHNT and YYREEE (reference sequence). V gave up 7 bases and J gave up 4 bases, with 17 bases separating them. This CDR3 comprises 14 residues. The CDR3 is CASGSAARGYGYTF. In DNA form, the CDR3 reads TGTGCCAGCGGGTCGGCCGCACGGGGCTATGGCTACACCTTC.

The chain has TRBV19 and TRBJ1-6, with 7 bases matching TRBD1. Germline V lookup: CDR1 LNHDA, CDR2 SQIVND (reference sequence). J gave up 9 bases and V 5 bases, and 10 bases lay outside the gene matches. The CDR3 is made up of 15 amino acids. This CDR3 is CASSPSTGWVSPLHF. The DNA of the CDR3 is TGTGCCAGTAGTCCATCGACAGGGTGGGTTTCACCCCTCCACTTT.